The 32 T cell receptor beta chains listed next were all sequenced from one sample in a study of cytomegalovirus exposure and HLA in healthy donors. PCR primers comprised 60 Vbeta and 13 Jbeta primers. Profiling relied on immunoSEQ multiplex PCR, and the TCRdb table lists in-frame clones only, not all of them. The sample yields about 130,000 clones, more than 60% seen once. The specimen sequenced was PBMCs. The origin of the receptors is a woman in her thirties or forties in good health and CMV-seronegative.

This clone has a handful of counts. The CDR3 here is CASSDPRGGIQETQYF. As DNA, the CDR3 is TGCGCCAGCAGCGATCCTAGGGGGGGGATTCAAGAGACCCAGTACTTC. The V gene is TRBV5-1, the J gene TRBJ2-5; maybe TRBD2 (7 bases). There are 16 residues in the CDR3. The germline V gene encodes CDR1 SGHRS and CDR2 YFSETQ. The V gene lost 4 bases and the J gene lost 2 bases, with 18 bases spanning the gap. Full variable domain (outside the CDR3, taken from reference TRBV5-1 and TRBJ2-5): KAGVTQTPRYLIKTRGQQVTLSCSPISGHRSVSWYQQTPGQGLQFLFEYFSETQRNKGNFPGRFSGRQFSNSRSEMNVSTLELGDSALYLCASSDPRGGIQETQYFGPGTRLLVL.

Concerning this clone itself: Other DNA sequences from this sample encode an identical CDR3 as well. This chain joins TRBV6-1 and TRBJ2-7; 7 nucleotides align to TRBD2. Germline CDR1 is MNHNS and CDR2 is SASEGT. The trim removed 4 bases at V and 2 bases at J, leaving 8 bases unmatched. This CDR3 is built from 15 residues. The chain's CDR3 is CASSVGEGGAYEQYF. In nucleotides, the CDR3 is TGTGCCAGCAGTGTAGGGGAGGGAGGCGCCTACGAGCAGTACTTC.

Concerning this clone itself: Other DNA sequences within the sample encode an identical CDR3. The chain recombines TRBV28 with TRBJ1-2, with TRBD1 identical over 7 bases. V trimming: 5 bases; J trimming: 2 bases; junction bases outside the gene matches: 2. Germline CDR1 reads MDHEN; CDR2 reads SYDVKM. This CDR3 is 13 amino acids long. CDR3 protein: CASSPGQNYGYTF. The DNA of the CDR3 is TGTGCCAGCAGTCCGGGACAGAACTATGGCTACACCTTC.

This sequence joins TRBV18 and TRBJ2-2; possibly TRBD1 for D (6 bases). The CDR3 has 18 amino acids. The V and J ends lost 3 bases and 2 bases respectively, with 19 bases between them. CDR1 KGHSH and CDR2 LQKENI come from the germline V gene. The CDR3 region has the DNA TGTGCCAGCTCACCCGTCGAATGGGCAGGGGTTAACACCGGGGAGCTGTTTTTT. Amino acid sequence: CASSPVEWAGVNTGELFF.

This chain connects TRBV5-6 to TRBJ2-5, with D hard to call. V lost 3 bases, J lost 5 bases, and 17 bases lay in between. CDR3 size: 15 residues. Germline loops: CDR1 SGHDT, CDR2 YYEEEE. The DNA for the CDR3 is TGTGCCAGCAGCTCCCTAGGCAGCGTGCAGGAGACCCAGTACTTC. Translating it yields CASSSLGSVQETQYF.

The rearrangement links TRBV28 to TRBJ2-7, with 7 bases fitting TRBD1. V shed 6 bases, J shed 6 bases, and the junction held 2 bases outside the gene matches. The germline CDR1 and CDR2 sequences are MDHEN and SYDVKM. CDR3 size: 11 residues. The CDR3 spells CASSTGAEQYF. CDR3 DNA sequence: TGTGCCAGCAGCACAGGGGCCGAGCAGTACTTC. The whole variable domain, remainder taken from reference TRBV28 and TRBJ2-7, is DVKVTQSSRYLVKRTGEKVFLECVQDMDHENMFWYRQDPGLGLRLIYFSYDVKMKEKGDIPEGYSVSREKKERFSLILESASTNQTSMYLCASSTGAEQYFGPGTRLTVT.

The chain has TRBV21-1 and TRBJ1-3; no check of the table's D call, TRBD1, against the DNA was made. TRBV21-1 is a pseudogene segment. This CDR3 region has 16 residues. The CDR3 nucleotides are TGTGCCAGCCCCAAGCCGGGACACTACTCTGGAAACACCATATATTTT. This sequence encodes CASPKPGHYSGNTIYF.

The gene calls are TRBV5-8 and TRBJ2-2; 10 bases are a match to TRBD1. This CDR3 is built from 17 residues. Germline CDR1 SGHTS, CDR2 YDEGEE. With 6 bases clipped from V and 0 bases from J, the junction kept 8 bases outside the gene matches. This CDR3 is CASIQPGQGPNTGELFF. CDR3 nucleotides: TGTGCCAGCATCCAACCGGGACAGGGGCCGAACACCGGGGAGCTGTTTTTT.

This rearrangement joins TRBV7-6 to TRBJ2-1, with D possibly matching TRBD1 (5 bases). CDR1 SGHVS and CDR2 FNYEAQ come from the germline V gene. This CDR3 is 16 amino acids long. Trimming stripped 4 bases from V and 2 bases from J, with 15 bases between. CDR3 region: CASSSIQGKTYNEQFF. The CDR3 nucleotides read TGTGCCAGCAGCTCGATCCAGGGAAAAACCTACAATGAGCAGTTCTTC.

The chain recombines TRBV5-1 with TRBJ2-7, with TRBD1 identical over 8 bases. Germline CDR1 reads SGHRS; CDR2 reads YFSETQ. This CDR3 spans 14 amino acids. The V gene end was trimmed by 4 bases and the J gene end by 2 bases; junction bases not matched to a gene: 5. The CDR3 DNA is TGCGCCAGCAGCGGGACAGGAAATGCCTACGAGCAGTACTTC. Translation gives CASSGTGNAYEQYF.

This clone came up a few times. This chain uses TRBV27 with TRBJ2-6; 7 bases match TRBD2. In germline, CDR1 is MNHEY, CDR2 SMNVEV (reference sequence). The CDR3 contains 14 residues. The V segment lost 7 bases and the J segment 3 bases; nucleotides outside the gene matches: 3. The DNA for the CDR3 is TGTGCCAGCATGACTAGCAGTGGGGCCAACGTCCTGACTTTC. This translates into CASMTSSGANVLTF.

The rearrangement links TRBV9 to TRBJ2-3; 10 nucleotides line up with TRBD1. Germline loops: CDR1 SGDLS, CDR2 YYNGEE. V lost 3 bases to trimming and J lost 6 bases; unmatched junction nucleotides: 10. The CDR3 loop spans 16 amino acids. For the CDR3, the DNA is TGTGCCAGCAGCGCGCGACAGGGGGCCGTTGGTGATACGCAGTATTTT. It is translated as CASSARQGAVGDTQYF.

The genes are TRBV30 and TRBJ2-3; possibly TRBD2 for D (6 bases). CDR1 and CDR2 (germline): GTSNPN, SVGIG (reference sequence). Trimming left V 3 bases short and J 4 bases short, with 14 bases between. The CDR3 covers 14 residues. As DNA, the CDR3 is TGTGCCTGGAGACGGGGGTCGTTCCCAGATACGCAGTATTTT. It encodes CAWRRGSFPDTQYF.

The CDR3 DNA follows: TGTGCCAGCAGTTTCAGGGGCGGGAGCAATCAGCCCCAGCATTTT. Its translation: CASSFRGGSNQPQHF. The chain links TRBV28 to TRBJ1-5; maybe TRBD1 (6 bases). CDR1 is MDHEN and CDR2 is SYDVKM in the germline V gene. Trimming took off 3 bases at V and 1 base at J, with 10 bases between the two ends. The CDR3 sequence is 15 residues long.

This chain connects TRBV18 to TRBJ1-5; TRBD1 is a possible D gene (5 bases). The CDR3 runs 14 residues. Germline-derived CDR1 and CDR2 are KGHSH and LQKENI. Deletions cut 6 bases from V and 4 bases from J, with 13 bases between. This CDR3 reads CASSLGHRNQPQHF. The CDR3, as DNA: TGTGCCAGCTCTCTTGGACATCGAAATCAGCCCCAGCATTTT.

Details on this clone: The junction and the germline gene differ at one end; a read error may be behind it. The rearrangement uses TRBV5-1 and TRBJ1-2; D is unclear. The CDR3 contains 18 residues. Germline V gene sequence: CDR1 SGHRS, CDR2 YFSETQ. CDR3 residues: CASSWIGQVSSSLYGCTF. CDR3 coding DNA: TGCGCCAGCAGCTGGATCGGCCAGGTCTCATCTTCTCTCTATGGCTGCACCTTC.

This rearrangement joins TRBV10-3 to TRBJ2-2, with a possible D match to TRBD2 (7 bases). CDR1 is ENHRY and CDR2 is SYGVKD in the germline V gene. This CDR3 spans 16 amino acids. V was cut by 0 bases and J by 7 bases, with 15 bases left in between. CDR3 bases: TGTGCCATCAGTGAGTCGGCCGGGGGGCGAGACGGGGAGCTGTTTTTT. It yields the protein CAISESAGGRDGELFF.

This clone was observed a few times. The chain recombines TRBV6-6 with TRBJ2-7; D is undetermined. This CDR3 comprises 13 residues. V was pared by 0 bases and J by 7 bases, with 10 bases between. Germline values: CDR1 MNHNY, CDR2 SVGAGI (reference sequence). CDR3 protein: CASSYSRTTEQYF. The CDR3 coding sequence is TGTGCCAGCAGTTACTCGAGAACGACTGAGCAGTACTTC.

A few counts support this clone. The chain combines TRBV6-1 with TRBJ2-7; possible D gene TRBD2, 6 bases. The CDR3 contains 12 residues. Germline values: CDR1 MNHNS, CDR2 SASEGT. V dropped 10 bases and J dropped 3 bases, with 13 bases sitting between them. In nucleotides, the CDR3 is TGTGCCACCACCGGGAGCTACTACGAGCAGTACTTC. Protein: CATTGSYYEQYF.

The chain is built from TRBV29-1 and TRBJ1-2; D is unresolved. This CDR3 region has 12 residues. V shed 4 bases and J shed 1 base, with 7 bases lying between them. Germline CDR1 is SQVTM and CDR2 is ANQGSEA. CDR3: CSVATSNYGYTF. The CDR3 DNA reads as TGCAGCGTTGCGACAAGTAACTATGGCTACACCTTC. Full variable domain (rest looked up from reference TRBV29-1 and TRBJ1-2): SAVISQKPSRDICQRGTSLTIQCQVDSQVTMMFWYRQQPGQSLTLIATANQGSEATYESGFVIDKFPISRPNLTFSTLTVSNMSPEDSSIYLCSVATSNYGYTFGSGTRLTVV.

V usage is TRBV15 and J usage is TRBJ2-4; D not certain. CDR1 and CDR2 from the germline V gene are LNHNV and YYDKDF (reference sequence). The CDR3 runs 16 residues. Trimming left V 0 bases short and J 0 bases short, with 9 bases between. CDR3 bases: TGTGCCACCAGCAGAGATGGAGAGATAGCCAAAAACATTCAGTACTTC. Translated, it gives CATSRDGEIAKNIQYF. The entire variable domain, with the rest obtained from reference TRBV15 and TRBJ2-4, is as follows: DAMVIQNPRYQVTQFGKPVTLSCSQTLNHNVMYWYQQKSSQAPKLLFHYYDKDFNNEADTPDNFQSRRPNTSFCFLDIRSPGLGDTAMYLCATSRDGEIAKNIQYFGAGTRLSVL.

In this sample, this clone turned up a few times. The chain uses TRBV30 and TRBJ2-3; no clear D. The CDR3 length is 11 residues. With 1 base removed from V and 6 bases from J, the gap between germline ends came to 5 bases. Germline V CDR1 and CDR2: GTSNPN, SVGIG (reference sequence). CDR3 coding DNA: TGTGCCTGGAGTGCGTCGGATACGCAGTATTTT. This encodes CAWSASDTQYF.

J is TRBJ2-2 and V is TRBV6-5; D is possibly TRBD2 (6 bases). The CDR3 loop spans 15 amino acids. V lost 6 bases, J lost 1 base, and 12 bases lay in between. Germline V gene data show CDR1 as MNHEY and CDR2 as SVGAGI. Written as DNA, the CDR3 is TGTGCCAGCAGCCCCGGGACTGTGAACACCGGGGAGCTGTTTTTT. Its protein product is CASSPGTVNTGELFF.

The chain recombines TRBV5-1 with TRBJ2-3; 7 positions match TRBD1. Germline V lookup: CDR1 SGHRS, CDR2 YFSETQ. The ends lost 0 bases at V and 0 bases at J; junction bases unmatched: 1. CDR3 length equals 15 residues. The CDR3 region has the DNA TGCGCCAGCAGCTTGGGACAGGGCAGCACAGATACGCAGTATTTT. It specifies CASSLGQGSTDTQYF.

This clone was counted between two and nine times. The V call is TRBV18, the J call TRBJ2-3; TRBD1 matches at 11 bases. V dropped 5 bases and J dropped 3; count of bases not matched to a gene: 4. This CDR3 spans 15 amino acids. Per germline, CDR1 KGHSH and CDR2 LQKENI. The CDR3 DNA sequence: TGTGCCAGCTCAGGCCGGGACAGGGGGACAGATACGCAGTATTTT. The encoded protein is CASSGRDRGTDTQYF.

The chain uses TRBV25-1 and TRBJ2-3, with a tentative D call TRBD1 (8 bases). Germline-derived CDR1 and CDR2 are MGHDK and SYGVNS. V was pared by 3 bases and J by 3 bases, with 16 bases between. The CDR3 extends over 16 amino acids. This chain's CDR3 is CASSDTTGGGTDTQYF. The CDR3 DNA reads as TGTGCCAGCAGTGATACTACAGGGGGAGGGACAGATACGCAGTATTTT. The full variable domain, with the rest looked up from reference TRBV25-1 and TRBJ2-3, is EADIYQTPRYLVIGTGKKITLECSQTMGHDKMYWYQQDPGMELHLIHYSYGVNSTEKGDLSSESTVSRIRTEHFPLTLESARPSHTSQYLCASSDTTGGGTDTQYFGPGTRLTVL.

The sample holds one count of this clone. This sequence joins TRBV5-8 and TRBJ1-1, with D tentatively TRBD1 (5 bases). The length of the CDR3 is 15 residues. Per germline, CDR1 SGHTS and CDR2 YDEGEE. V shed 0 bases and J shed 4 bases, with 13 bases lying between them. CDR3 amino acids: CASSLEQLRATEAFF. As DNA, the CDR3 is TGTGCCAGCAGCTTGGAGCAGCTCAGGGCCACTGAAGCTTTCTTT.

J is TRBJ2-3 and V is TRBV4-1; 9 bases align to TRBD1. V was pared by 0 bases and J by 10 bases, with 8 bases of the junction left unmatched. CDR3 length equals 15 residues. Germline-derived CDR1 and CDR2 are MGHRA and YSYEKL. The CDR3 here is CASSQDPGTGLAQYF. In nucleotides, the CDR3 is TGCGCCAGCAGCCAAGATCCCGGGACAGGGTTGGCGCAGTATTTT.

This clone came up a few times. The rearrangement joins TRBV19 to TRBJ1-1, with D maybe TRBD1 (5 bases). This CDR3 is 15 amino acids long. Germline CDR1 is LNHDA and CDR2 is SQIVND (reference sequence). Trimming took off 3 bases at V and 4 bases at J, with 15 bases between the two ends. CDR3 sequence reads: CASSIGGAGFTEAFF. DNA of the CDR3: TGTGCCAGTAGTATCGGCGGGGCCGGATTCACTGAAGCTTTCTTT. Full variable domain (missing parts from reference TRBV19 and TRBJ1-1): DGGITQSPKYLFRKEGQNVTLSCEQNLNHDAMYWYRQDPGQGLRLIYYSQIVNDFQKGDIAEGYSVSREKKESFPLTVTSAQKNPTAFYLCASSIGGAGFTEAFFGQGTRLTVV.

The chain employs TRBV21-1 and TRBJ2-1; TRBD1 was called by the table and not checked on the DNA. TRBV21-1 has pseudogene status. The CDR3 length is 15 residues. This CDR3 reads CASSFGDRRYNEQFF. CDR3 DNA sequence: TGTGCCAGCAGCTTCGGGGACAGGCGATACAATGAGCAGTTCTTC.

V usage is TRBV11-2 and J usage is TRBJ2-1, with D possibly TRBD2 on 6 matching bases. V lost 2 bases, J lost 8 bases, and 10 bases lay in between. From germline, CDR1 is SGHAT and CDR2 FQNNGV. There are 13 residues in the CDR3. The CDR3 DNA reads as TGTGCCAGCAGCTTAAGCTGGGGGGATGAGCAGTTCTTC. This translates into CASSLSWGDEQFF.

This clone has just a few counts. The chain recombines TRBV11-2 with TRBJ1-6; 7 nucleotides align to TRBD1. Per the germline V gene, CDR1 is SGHAT and CDR2 is FQNNGV. J gave up 8 bases and V 2 bases, and 6 bases lay outside the gene matches. The CDR3 consists of 15 residues. The CDR3 loop is CASSLIGTEDSPLHF. As DNA, the CDR3 is TGTGCCAGCAGCTTAATAGGGACAGAGGATTCACCCCTCCACTTT.